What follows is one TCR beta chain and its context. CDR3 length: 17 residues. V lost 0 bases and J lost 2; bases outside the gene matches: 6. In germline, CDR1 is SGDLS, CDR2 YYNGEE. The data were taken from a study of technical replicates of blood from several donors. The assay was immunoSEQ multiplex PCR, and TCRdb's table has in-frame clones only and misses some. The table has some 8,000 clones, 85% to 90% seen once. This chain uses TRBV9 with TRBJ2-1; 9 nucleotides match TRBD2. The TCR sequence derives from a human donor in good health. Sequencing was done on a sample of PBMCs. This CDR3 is CASSVGASGNTYNEQFF. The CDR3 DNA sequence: TGTGCCAGCAGCGTAGGAGCTAGCGGGAATACCTACAATGAGCAGTTCTTC.